The 29 T cell receptor beta chains in this list originate from one sample, sequenced in a study of cytomegalovirus exposure and HLA in healthy donors. PCR amplification relied on 60 Vbeta primers (plus 13 Jbeta primers). Sequencing used immunoSEQ multiplex PCR; TCRdb keeps in-frame clones, though not all of them. The table includes about 99,000 clones, around 82% detected once. The sample was PBMCs. Every receptor here comes from a man aged 35-49 years in good health and CMV-seronegative.

This chain connects TRBV7-9 to TRBJ2-7, with D maybe TRBD1 (6 bases). V was pared by 5 bases and J by 3 bases, with 20 bases between. This CDR3 contains 16 residues. Germline V gene sequence: CDR1 SEHNR, CDR2 FQNEAQ (reference sequence). In DNA, the CDR3 is TGTGCCAGCAGCGCAGGAAGTGGGACAAATTTCTACGAGCAGTACTTC. Protein: CASSAGSGTNFYEQYF. Drawing the rest from reference TRBV7-9 and TRBJ2-7, the complete variable domain is DTGVSQNPRHKITKRGQNVTFRCDPISEHNRLYWYRQTLGQGPEFLTYFQNEAQLEKSRLLSDRFSAERPKGSFSTLEIQRTEQGDSAMYLCASSAGSGTNFYEQYFGPGTRLTVT.

The chain carries TRBV5-1 and TRBJ2-2; unclear D gene. V lost 5 bases and J 6 bases, leaving 8 bases between the germline ends. The V gene's germline CDR1 is SGHRS and CDR2 YFSETQ. The CDR3 has 12 amino acids. The CDR3 loop reads CASRESSGELFF. CDR3 bases: TGCGCCAGCAGGGAGTCCTCCGGGGAGCTGTTTTTT.

The V and J genes are TRBV30 and TRBJ2-4; a possible D gene is TRBD2 (6 bases). The CDR3 loop spans 13 amino acids. Germline V lookup: CDR1 GTSNPN, CDR2 SVGIG (reference sequence). Trimming cost V 7 bases and J 7 bases, with 17 bases left between them. The CDR3 DNA follows: TGTGCCTTGGGGTCTCTTGGGGGGAACATTCAGTACTTC. Its translation: CALGSLGGNIQYF.

V and J are TRBV6-1 and TRBJ1-1; D not resolved. Looked up from germline, CDR1 is MNHNS and CDR2 is SASEGT. Trimming took off 2 bases at V and 2 bases at J, with 12 bases between the two ends. The CDR3 runs to 15 residues. The CDR3: CASSERDSPNTEAFF. The CDR3 nucleotides read TGTGCCAGCAGTGAACGGGATTCCCCTAACACTGAAGCTTTCTTT.

The chain uses TRBV28 and TRBJ2-1, with TRBD2 as a possible D gene (6 bases). V gave up 3 bases and J gave up 8 bases, with 14 bases separating them. CDR3 length equals 14 residues. The germline V gene has CDR1 MDHEN and CDR2 SYDVKM. CDR3 coding DNA: TGTGCCAGCAGTTTCGGTTTTAGCGGCGATGAGCAGTTCTTC. Translating gives CASSFGFSGDEQFF.

The V call is TRBV4-1, the J call TRBJ2-1; 11 bases are shared with TRBD2. V was pared by 0 bases and J by 5 bases, with 6 bases of the junction left unmatched. The CDR3 sequence is 17 residues long. CDR1 is MGHRA and CDR2 is YSYEKL in the germline V gene. For the CDR3, the DNA is TGCGCCAGCAGCCAAGATCGGGGGGGACTAGCGGACAATGAGCAGTTCTTC. As protein: CASSQDRGGLADNEQFF.

The gene calls are TRBV29-1 and TRBJ2-1, with a tentative D call TRBD1 (6 bases). This CDR3 has 15 amino acids. From germline, CDR1 is SQVTM and CDR2 ANQGSEA. V was trimmed by 4 bases and J by 4 bases, leaving 17 bases between them. CDR3 nucleotides: TGCAGCGTTGTATCAGGACAGAAGAATTACAATGAGCAGTTCTTC. It translates to CSVVSGQKNYNEQFF.

The gene calls are TRBV28 and TRBJ1-5, with D possibly being TRBD1 (6 bases). The germline V and J ends were trimmed by 10 bases and 3 bases, with 13 bases remaining between them. The CDR3 loop spans 13 amino acids. Per germline, CDR1 MDHEN and CDR2 SYDVKM. CDR3: CATHRDNNQPQHF. The CDR3 region has the DNA TGTGCCACACACCGGGACAACAATCAGCCCCAGCATTTT.

This chain links TRBV29-1 with TRBJ2-1; TRBD2 agrees at 8 bases. This CDR3 region has 13 residues. The germline CDR1 and CDR2 sequences are SQVTM and ANQGSEA. V lost 5 bases to trimming and J lost 3 bases; unmatched junction nucleotides: 3. CDR3: CSVRTSGYNEQFF. As DNA, the CDR3 is TGCAGCGTTCGAACTAGCGGCTACAATGAGCAGTTCTTC.

V usage is TRBV30 and J usage is TRBJ2-3; 8 bases agree with TRBD2. From germline, CDR1 is GTSNPN and CDR2 SVGIG (reference sequence). The CDR3 runs to 13 residues. Trimming took 3 bases from V and 4 from J; bases not matched to a gene: 3. The CDR3 here is CAWSKRESDTQYF. In nucleotides, the CDR3 is TGTGCCTGGAGCAAGCGGGAGTCAGATACGCAGTATTTT. Supplemented by reference TRBV30 and TRBJ2-3, the full variable domain reads SQTIHQWPATLVQPVGSPLSLECTVEGTSNPNLYWYRQAAGRGLQLLFYSVGIGQISSEVPQNLSASRPQDRQFILSSKKLLLSDSGFYLCAWSKRESDTQYFGPGTRLTVL.

The chain couples TRBV7-3 to TRBJ1-1; D may be TRBD1 (6 bases). V was cut by 6 bases and J by 2 bases, with 16 bases left in between. Germline lookup yields CDR1 SGHTA and CDR2 FQGTGA. This CDR3 has 15 amino acids. DNA for the CDR3: TGTGCCAGCAGTAAAGTGGGGGGGCCTAACACTGAAGCTTTCTTT. Protein: CASSKVGGPNTEAFF.

V gene TRBV11-2 combines with J gene TRBJ2-1; D call uncertain. Trimming stripped 8 bases from V and 5 bases from J, with 13 bases between. CDR1 is SGHAT, CDR2 FQNNGV, per germline. The CDR3 totals 13 residues. CDR3 sequence (DNA): TGTGCCAGCCGAAATTGGAGCGACAATGAGCAGTTCTTC. Translation: CASRNWSDNEQFF.

The V and J genes are TRBV10-3 and TRBJ1-1, with D hard to call. V was trimmed by 4 bases and J by 4 bases, leaving 4 bases between them. The CDR3 extends over 11 amino acids. Germline V lookup: CDR1 ENHRY, CDR2 SYGVKD. CDR3 sequence reads: CAISGGTEAFF. The CDR3 nucleotides read TGTGCCATCAGTGGCGGCACTGAAGCTTTCTTT.

This clone was detected only once. The genes are TRBV7-2 and TRBJ2-1; 9 bases are shared with TRBD2. The V gene end was trimmed by 4 bases and the J gene end by 9 bases; junction bases not matched to a gene: 7. This CDR3 contains 14 residues. Per the germline V gene, CDR1 is SGHTA and CDR2 is FQGNSA. For the CDR3, the DNA is TGTGCCAGCAGCTCCGGACTAGCGATAGCTGAGCAGTTCTTC. Its translation is CASSSGLAIAEQFF. The variable domain in full, completed from reference TRBV7-2 and TRBJ2-1, reads GAGVSQSPSNKVTEKGKDVELRCDPISGHTALYWYRQSLGQGLEFLIYFQGNSAPDKSGLPSDRFSAERTGGSVSTLTIQRTQQEDSAVYLCASSSGLAIAEQFFGPGTRLTVL.

This clone was seen a handful of times. The V gene is TRBV28, the J gene TRBJ1-5, with TRBD1 matching over 10 bases. The trim removed 7 bases at V and 6 bases at J, leaving 9 bases unmatched. The CDR3 runs to 15 residues. Germline assignment: CDR1 MDHEN and CDR2 SYDVKM. CDR3 amino acids: CASNFGTGAAQPQHF. The CDR3 DNA sequence: TGTGCCAGCAACTTCGGGACAGGGGCAGCTCAGCCCCAGCATTTT.

The J gene is TRBJ2-5, the V gene TRBV10-1; a weak D match, TRBD1 (6 bases). Germline CDR1 and CDR2: WNHNN and SYGVQD (reference sequence). Trimming took 5 bases from V and 2 from J, leaving 12 bases between them. The CDR3 consists of 14 residues. CDR3 sequence reads: CASSLRDKQETQYF. The CDR3 region has the DNA TGCGCCAGCAGTCTCCGGGACAAACAAGAGACCCAGTACTTC.

CDR3 protein: CASSPTGGITEAFF. CDR3 nucleotides: TGTGCCAGCAGCCCAACTGGGGGGATCACTGAAGCTTTCTTT. The chain recombines TRBV7-3 with TRBJ1-1; TRBD1 is a possible D gene (5 bases). V was cut by 5 bases and J by 4 bases, with 14 bases left in between. The CDR3 has 14 residues. From germline, CDR1 is SGHTA and CDR2 FQGTGA.

The rearrangement uses TRBV30 and TRBJ2-7, with 9 nucleotides matching TRBD1. Germline CDR1 reads GTSNPN; CDR2 reads SVGIG (reference sequence). With V trimmed by 5 bases and J by 2 bases, 4 bases remained unmatched. The CDR3 has 13 residues. The CDR3 protein is CAWGTGTTYEQYF. In DNA form, the CDR3 reads TGTGCCTGGGGGACAGGGACGACCTACGAGCAGTACTTC.

This clone is medium-sized within its sample. The chain links TRBV5-6 to TRBJ1-6; D is possibly TRBD1 (5 bases). Germline lookup yields CDR1 SGHDT and CDR2 YYEEEE. The CDR3 sequence is 15 residues long. V lost 2 bases to trimming and J lost 8 bases, with 14 bases between them. In DNA, the CDR3 is TGTGCCAGCAGCTTTGGGGCCAGGCTTGATTCACCCCTCCACTTT. The encoded protein is CASSFGARLDSPLHF. The full variable domain, completed using reference TRBV5-6 and TRBJ1-6, is DAGVTQSPTHLIKTRGQQVTLRCSPKSGHDTVSWYQQALGQGPQFIFQYYEEEERQRGNFPDRFSGHQFPNYSSELNVNALLLGDSALYLCASSFGARLDSPLHFGNGTRLTVT.

The chain joins TRBV5-6 to TRBJ1-1; the D gene is possibly TRBD1 (5 bases). The CDR3 contains 15 residues. Germline V gene sequence: CDR1 SGHDT, CDR2 YYEEEE. Trimming removed 0 bases from V and 1 base from J, with 10 bases in between. CDR3 residues: CASSLVRAANTEAFF. The CDR3 region has the DNA TGTGCCAGCAGCTTGGTCAGGGCCGCGAACACTGAAGCTTTCTTT.

This clone was seen ten or more times. The chain carries TRBV4-1 and TRBJ1-3; D uncertain. V lost 1 base to trimming and J lost 1 base, with 8 bases between them. The CDR3 runs 15 residues. The germline V gene encodes CDR1 MGHRA and CDR2 YSYEKL. CDR3 sequence reads: CASSQVAKSGNTIYF. The CDR3 region has the DNA TGCGCCAGCAGCCAAGTTGCGAAATCTGGAAACACCATATATTTT.

This chain joins TRBV27 and TRBJ2-1; possible D gene TRBD2, 6 bases. This CDR3 region has 15 residues. Trimming took off 0 bases at V and 4 bases at J, with 10 bases between the two ends. Germline lookup yields CDR1 MNHEY and CDR2 SMNVEV (reference sequence). CDR3 in DNA: TGTGCCAGCAGTTTATCGAGGGGAGGATACAATGAGCAGTTCTTC. It translates to CASSLSRGGYNEQFF.

The CDR3 here is CASSTAGQGAYEQYF. The CDR3 region has the DNA TGTGCCAGCAGCACTGCTGGACAAGGGGCCTACGAGCAGTACTTC. The chain has TRBV2 and TRBJ2-7; TRBD1 might be the D (5 bases). This CDR3 has 15 residues. The V and J ends lost 6 bases and 2 bases respectively, with 17 bases between them. The germline CDR1 and CDR2 sequences are SNHLY and FYNNEI.

This chain joins TRBV7-2 and TRBJ1-6, with D tentatively TRBD1 (5 bases). Germline assignment: CDR1 SGHTA and CDR2 FQGNSA. The CDR3 runs to 13 residues. V was shortened by 11 bases and J by 1 base, with 9 bases between the two germline ends. The CDR3 bases are TGTGCCGGCCGACAGTCCTATAATTCACCCCTCCACTTT. This gives the protein CAGRQSYNSPLHF.

This chain connects TRBV11-2 to TRBJ2-5, with D unresolved. The J call may be wrong; the DNA end is better matched by TRBJ2-7. This CDR3 is 14 amino acids long. From germline, CDR1 is SGHAT and CDR2 FQNNGV. The DNA of the CDR3 is TGTGCCAGCACACCAGCGTTGGGTTCCTACGAGCAGTACTTC. Amino acid sequence: CASTPALGSYEQYF.

The chain recombines TRBV7-8 with TRBJ2-3; 7 nucleotides match TRBD2. Germline V gene lookup returns CDR1 SGHVS and CDR2 FQNEAQ. V lost 1 base and J lost 2; bases outside the gene matches: 12. The CDR3 is 18 amino acids. The CDR3 reads CASSLDASGNVNTDTQYF. CDR3 sequence (DNA): TGTGCCAGCAGCTTAGATGCTAGCGGAAATGTAAACACAGATACGCAGTATTTT.

This chain connects TRBV5-1 to TRBJ2-1; 12 bases map to TRBD2. The CDR3 is 16 amino acids. The V and J ends lost 4 bases and 8 bases, in that order; junction bases with no gene match: 10. In germline, CDR1 is SGHRS, CDR2 YFSETQ. The CDR3 protein is CASSIPLAGGWHEQFF. The DNA of the CDR3 is TGCGCCAGCAGCATCCCACTAGCGGGAGGTTGGCATGAGCAGTTCTTC.

V gene TRBV27 combines with J gene TRBJ2-3; D is undetermined. Trimming left V 5 bases short and J 10 bases short, with 19 bases between. Germline CDR1 MNHEY, CDR2 SMNVEV (reference sequence). The length of the CDR3 is 14 residues. CDR3 sequence (DNA): TGTGCCAGCAGTGAGTCGACGAGGATCGGAGCGCAGTATTTT. It translates to CASSESTRIGAQYF.

This clone was seen more than once but under ten times. This rearrangement joins TRBV4-2 to TRBJ2-3; no definite D call. This CDR3 contains 13 residues. Germline CDR1 is LGHNA and CDR2 is YNFKEQ. Deletions cut 0 bases from V and 4 bases from J, with 5 bases between. CDR3 nucleotides: TGTGCCAGCAGCCAAGATTTCGCAGATACGCAGTATTTT. Its protein is CASSQDFADTQYF.